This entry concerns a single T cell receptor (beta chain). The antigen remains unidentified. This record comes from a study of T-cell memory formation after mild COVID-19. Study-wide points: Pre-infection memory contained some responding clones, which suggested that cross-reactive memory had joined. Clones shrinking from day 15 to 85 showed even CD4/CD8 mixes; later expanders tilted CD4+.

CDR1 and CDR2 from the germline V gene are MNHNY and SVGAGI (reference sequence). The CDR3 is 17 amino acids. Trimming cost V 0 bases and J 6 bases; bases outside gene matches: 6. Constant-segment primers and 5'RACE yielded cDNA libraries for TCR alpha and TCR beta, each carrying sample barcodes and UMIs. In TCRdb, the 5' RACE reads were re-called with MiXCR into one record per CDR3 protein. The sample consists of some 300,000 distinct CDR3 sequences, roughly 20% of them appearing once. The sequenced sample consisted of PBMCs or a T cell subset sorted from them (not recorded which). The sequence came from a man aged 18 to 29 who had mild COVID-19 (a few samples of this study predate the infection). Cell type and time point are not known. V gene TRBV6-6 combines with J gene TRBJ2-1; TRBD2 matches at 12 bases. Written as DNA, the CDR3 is TGTGCCAGCAGTTACTCTTTTCTAGCGGGGGGGATCAATGAGCAGTTCTTC. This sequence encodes CASSYSFLAGGINEQFF.